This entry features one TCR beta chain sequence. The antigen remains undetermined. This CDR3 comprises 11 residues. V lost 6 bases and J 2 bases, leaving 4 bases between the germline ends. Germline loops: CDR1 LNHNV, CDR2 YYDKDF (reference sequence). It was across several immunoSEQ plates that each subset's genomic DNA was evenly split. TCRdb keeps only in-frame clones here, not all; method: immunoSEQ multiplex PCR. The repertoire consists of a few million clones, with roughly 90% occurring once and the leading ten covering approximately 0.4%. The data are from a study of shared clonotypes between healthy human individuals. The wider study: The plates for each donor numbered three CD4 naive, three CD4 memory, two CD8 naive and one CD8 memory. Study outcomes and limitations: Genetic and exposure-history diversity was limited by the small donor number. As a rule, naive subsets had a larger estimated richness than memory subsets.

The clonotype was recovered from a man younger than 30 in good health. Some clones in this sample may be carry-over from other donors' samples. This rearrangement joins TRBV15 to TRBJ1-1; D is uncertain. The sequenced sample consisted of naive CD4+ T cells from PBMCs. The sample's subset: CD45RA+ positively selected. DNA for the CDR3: TGTGCCACCAGATTAAACACTGAAGCTTTCTTT. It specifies CATRLNTEAFF.